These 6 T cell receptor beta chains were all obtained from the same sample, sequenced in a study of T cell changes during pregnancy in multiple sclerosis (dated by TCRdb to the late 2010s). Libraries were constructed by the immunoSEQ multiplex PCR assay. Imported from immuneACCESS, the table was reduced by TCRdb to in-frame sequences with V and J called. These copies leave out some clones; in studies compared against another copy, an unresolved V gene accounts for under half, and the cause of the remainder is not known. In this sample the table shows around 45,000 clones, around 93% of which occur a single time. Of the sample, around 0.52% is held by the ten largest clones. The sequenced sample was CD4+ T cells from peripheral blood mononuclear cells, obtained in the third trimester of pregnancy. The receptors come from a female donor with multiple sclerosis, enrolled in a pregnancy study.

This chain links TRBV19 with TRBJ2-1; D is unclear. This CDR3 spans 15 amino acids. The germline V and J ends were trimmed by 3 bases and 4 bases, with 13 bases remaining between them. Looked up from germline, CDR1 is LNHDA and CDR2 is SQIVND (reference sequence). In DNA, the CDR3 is TGTGCCAGTAGTATCAGTTGGCAGTTATACAATGAGCAGTTCTTC. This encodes CASSISWQLYNEQFF.

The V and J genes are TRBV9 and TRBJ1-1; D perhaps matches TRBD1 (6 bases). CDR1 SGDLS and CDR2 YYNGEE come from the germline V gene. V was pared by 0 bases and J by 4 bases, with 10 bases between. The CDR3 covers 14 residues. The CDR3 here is CASSVEGGATEAFF. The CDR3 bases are TGTGCCAGCAGCGTAGAGGGGGGGGCCACTGAAGCTTTCTTT.

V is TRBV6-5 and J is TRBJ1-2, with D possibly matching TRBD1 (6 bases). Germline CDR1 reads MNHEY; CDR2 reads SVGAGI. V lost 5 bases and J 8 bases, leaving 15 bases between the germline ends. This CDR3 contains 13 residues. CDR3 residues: CASSPQGALGYTF. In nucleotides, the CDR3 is TGTGCCAGCAGTCCACAGGGTGCGTTGGGCTACACCTTC.

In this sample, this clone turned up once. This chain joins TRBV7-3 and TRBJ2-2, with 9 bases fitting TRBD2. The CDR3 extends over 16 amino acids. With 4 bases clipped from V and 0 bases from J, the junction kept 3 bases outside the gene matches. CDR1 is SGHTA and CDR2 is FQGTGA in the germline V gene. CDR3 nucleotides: TGTGCCAGCAGCTCAAAGCGGGAGGCGAACACCGGGGAGCTGTTTTTT. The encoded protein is CASSSKREANTGELFF.

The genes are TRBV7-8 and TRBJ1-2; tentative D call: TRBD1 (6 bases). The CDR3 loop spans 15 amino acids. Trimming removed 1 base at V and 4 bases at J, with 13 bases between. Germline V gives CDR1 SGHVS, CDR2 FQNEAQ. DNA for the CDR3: TGTGCCAGCAGCTTAGTGGCAGGGACAAGCTATGGCTACACCTTC. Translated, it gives CASSLVAGTSYGYTF. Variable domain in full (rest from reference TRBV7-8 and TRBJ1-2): GAGVSQSPRYKVAKRGQDVALRCDPISGHVSLFWYQQALGQGPEFLTYFQNEAQLDKSGLPSDRFFAERPEGSVSTLKIQRTQQEDSAVYLCASSLVAGTSYGYTFGSGTRLTVV.

CDR3 sequence (DNA): TGTGCCAGCAGCTTACACTACTACAATGAGCAGTTCTTC. It yields the protein CASSLHYYNEQFF. V usage is TRBV7-2 and J usage is TRBJ2-1, with no clear D. V was pared by 2 bases and J by 3 bases, with 5 bases between. CDR3 length: 13 amino acids. The V gene's germline CDR1 is SGHTA and CDR2 FQGNSA.